This T cell receptor (beta chain) comes out of a study of shared clonotypes between healthy human individuals (dated by TCRdb to between 2020 and 2021). Regarding the study in general: Three men and two women, aged 18 to 49 years, made up the cohort. Each donor's leukapheresis produced roughly between about 0.9 and 9.5 billion PBMCs. To increase sequencing depth and limit assay-specific biases, TCR repertoire library preparation and sequencing were carried out by different laboratories using diverse techniques. For each donor, three plates each were used for CD4 naive and CD4 memory, two plates were used for CD8 naive, and one plate was used for CD8 memory. To estimate repertoire size and how much clonotypes are shared between individuals, the study performed deep sequencing of blood TCR repertoires from roughly five healthy adults. Broad study findings and their caveats: Across a few donors, about 4.5% of naive CD4, 3% to 3.5% of naive CD8, about 2.3% of memory CD4, and over 0.35% of memory CD8 clonotypes were shared. Estimated clonotype richness was generally larger for naive than for memory subsets. Compared with non-shared clonotypes, clonotypes shared by all four sorted-subset donors had higher generation probabilities. Based on pairwise subsampling, the degree of clonotype sharing among donors was expected to be affected by sequencing depth. Sampling was restricted to blood, and TCR repertoires in tissue are likely to differ from TCR repertoires in blood. Incomplete sequencing was indicated by rarefaction of sorted-subset datasets, despite the large sequencing depth. The genetic and exposure-history diversity represented was limited by the small number of donors.

TCR CDR3 regions were amplified from genomic DNA by multiplex PCR using the deep immunoSEQ assay. Genomic DNA extracted from each cell subset was distributed evenly over all wells of several immunoSEQ 96-well plates, and each plate served as one replicate. For sorted subsets, roughly 200 ng of genomic DNA, equivalent to about 30,000 T cell genomes, went into each replicate PCR. Purified libraries were measured with a Qubit 3.0 fluorometer, size-checked on a Bioanalyzer 2100, and measured again with the KAPA Library Quantification kit. Every immunoSEQ 96-well plate was sequenced on a separate single-read 150-cycle Illumina NextSeq 550 flow cell. In the source study's methods: Because the immunoSEQ output included only junctional sequences and no quality scores, the filtering could not be the same as the filtering used for full-length reads. Sequences were annotated with PyIR, a Python wrapper for IgBLAST v1.9, using IMGT germline references to assign V/J genes and CDR3. Reads with weak V/J assignments (E-value above 1e-6), missing CDR3, stop codons, out-of-frame junctions, or ambiguous translated residues were removed. V3J clonotypes were defined as sequences sharing the same inferred V gene, J gene, and CDR3 amino acid sequence. Percentage overlap between repertoires was computed as shared unique clonotypes divided by the size of the smaller repertoire. Three approaches were used to assess repertoire richness: RTK rarefaction, the Chao1 estimator, and Recon v2.1 estimates of unobserved clonotypes. For all TCRbeta clonotypes obtained by the gDNA method from several donors, generation probabilities were computed with OLGA. The clones in this table, taken by TCRdb from immuneACCESS, are in-frame only. Not every clone is retained; where verified, under half of the shortfall comes from an unresolved V gene, and the cause of the rest is unknown. V and J calls and clone size are those listed in that table; D and trimming were worked out from the DNA. For this sample there are 1,400,000 or so clones; less than 99% appear just once. The biggest ten clones account for about 0.35% of the sample.

Donors were healthy HIV-negative adults with no recently reported acute infections or vaccinations. Every donor was a Caucasian adult living in Nashville, Tennessee, USA. CD4+ T cells were enriched through magnetic negative selection, after which naive cells were positively selected on CD45RA and the remaining negative fraction served as the memory subset. Blood was collected by leukapheresis, and PBMCs were isolated by Ficoll-Histopaque density gradient centrifugation and then cryopreserved in liquid nitrogen vapor phase. Analytical flow cytometry was used to check the purity and quantity of each magnetically sorted T cell population. Genomic DNA was isolated from every sorted fraction and measured by UV absorbance on a Nanodrop 2000c. The CDR3 sequence holds 13 residues, the cysteine and phenylalanine included. The kept DNA is CDR3 alone, 39 bases in frame from the first base. The germline ends are 13 bases apart after V is trimmed by 2 bases and J by 6 bases. From the germline V gene, CDR1 is SQVTM and CDR2 is ANQGSEA.

Of note for this clone: Its antigen specificity is not known. Base quality data are lacking; no much larger clone is found one base away.

Material: naive CD4+ T cells sorted from blood. The cell subset or site label, read with the paper, signifies: CD45RA+ positively selected. The receptor chain draws on TRBV29-1 and TRBJ2-5; a tentative D call is TRBD1 (5 bases match). This clonotype was sampled from a young man in good health. The DNA sequence follows: TGCAGCGTTGAACCAGGGCGTCTAAAGACCCAGTACTTC. It is translated as CSVEPGRLKTQYF.